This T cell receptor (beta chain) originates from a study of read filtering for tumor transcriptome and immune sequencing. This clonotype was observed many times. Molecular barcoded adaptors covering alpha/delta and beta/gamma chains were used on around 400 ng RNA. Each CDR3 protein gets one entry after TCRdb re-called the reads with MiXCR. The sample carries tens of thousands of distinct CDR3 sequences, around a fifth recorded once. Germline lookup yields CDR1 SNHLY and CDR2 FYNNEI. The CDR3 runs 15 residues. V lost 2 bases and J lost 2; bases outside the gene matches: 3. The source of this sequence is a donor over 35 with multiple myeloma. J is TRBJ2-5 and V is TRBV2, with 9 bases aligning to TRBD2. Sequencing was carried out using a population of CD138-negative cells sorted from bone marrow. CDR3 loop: CASSEISGGQETQYF. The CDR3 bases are TGTGCCAGCAGTGAAATCAGCGGGGGGCAAGAGACCCAGTACTTC. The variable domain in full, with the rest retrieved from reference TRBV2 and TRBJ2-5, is EPEVTQTPSHQVTQMGQEVILRCVPISNHLYFYWYRQILGQKVEFLVSFYNNEISEKSEIFDDQFSVERPDGSNFTLKIRSTKLEDSAMYFCASSEISGGQETQYFGPGTRLLVL.